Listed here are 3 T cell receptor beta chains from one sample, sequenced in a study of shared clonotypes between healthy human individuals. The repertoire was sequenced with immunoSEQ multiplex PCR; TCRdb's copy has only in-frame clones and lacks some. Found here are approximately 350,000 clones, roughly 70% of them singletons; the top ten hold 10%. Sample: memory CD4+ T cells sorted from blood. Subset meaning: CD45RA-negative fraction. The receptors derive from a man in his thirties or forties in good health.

The CDR3 loop reads CASGTPGQMNYGYTF. The CDR3 coding sequence is TGTGCCAGTGGAACCCCGGGACAGATGAACTATGGCTACACCTTC. The chain employs TRBV19 and TRBJ1-2; TRBD1 agrees at 7 bases. The CDR3 contains 15 residues. The ends lost 8 bases at V and 2 bases at J; junction bases unmatched: 11. Germline CDR1 reads LNHDA; CDR2 reads SQIVND (reference sequence).

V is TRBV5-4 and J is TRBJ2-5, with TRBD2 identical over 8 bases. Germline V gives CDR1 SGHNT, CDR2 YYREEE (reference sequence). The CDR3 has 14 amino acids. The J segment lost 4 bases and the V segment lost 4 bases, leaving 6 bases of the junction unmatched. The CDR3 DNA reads TGTGCCAGCAGCCCGTCGGGGGGGCCAGAGACCCAGTACTTC. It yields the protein CASSPSGGPETQYF.

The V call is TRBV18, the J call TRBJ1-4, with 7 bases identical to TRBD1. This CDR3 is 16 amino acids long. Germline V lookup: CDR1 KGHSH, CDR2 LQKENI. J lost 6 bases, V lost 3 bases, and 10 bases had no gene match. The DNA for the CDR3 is TGTGCCAGCTCACCGAAAACAGGGGAGGCGGATGAAAAACTGTTTTTT. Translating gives CASSPKTGEADEKLFF.